Sequencing of this TCR beta chain was carried out in a study of circulating CD8 cells and anti-PD-1 response in melanoma. Each library started from about 15 ng of total RNA using the QIAseq Immune Repertoire TCR panel. TCRdb re-called the reads with MiXCR, one entry per CDR3 protein. In the table there are about 500 distinct CDR3 sequences, 5.8% of which are singletons. Looked up from germline, CDR1 is MDHEN and CDR2 is SYDVKM. This CDR3 has 16 residues. The V and J ends lost 3 bases and 3 bases respectively, with 18 bases between them. Study-level findings and limits: Generally, no replicate experiments were performed. Previously treated and treatment-naive patients were pooled together.

From live CD3+CD8+TCRalphabeta+ cells, four PD-1 and/or TIGIT subsets were sorted. In regard to this clonotype: The antigen is undetermined.

This receptor was obtained from a human donor with melanoma. The chain is built from TRBV28 and TRBJ2-7, with D tentatively TRBD1 or TRBD2 (6 bases each). This specimen was CD8+ T cells from PBMCs, taken at baseline or after one month of anti-PD-1 therapy (not recorded which). Here the CDR3 reads CASSLSGASGLYEQYF. The CDR3 DNA sequence: TGTGCCAGCAGTTTGTCGGGGGCCTCGGGGCTCTACGAGCAGTACTTC.